This TCR beta chain was captured by sequencing in a study of control samples from healthy donors and cancer patients (dated by TCRdb to the early 2020s). At the junction V is shortened by 3 bases and J by 3 bases, with 9 bases in between. The germline V gene (reference sequence) gives CDR1 as LNHDA and CDR2 as SQIVND. The cysteine opens and the phenylalanine closes a CDR3 of 13 amino acids. Only the CDR3 region is kept as DNA, spanning 39 bases read in frame from base 1. Preparation of the library involved the immunoSEQ multiplex PCR assay. TCRdb provides this immuneACCESS table in a form limited to in-frame rearrangements. Some clones are lacking; in checked studies, under half of them reflect an unresolved V gene, and why the rest are absent is not known. The sample table lists 160,000 or so clones, roughly 95% of them with a count of one. In total, the top ten clones hold just over 1% of the sample.

About this clone: Its antigen remains unidentified. One base away there is no much larger clone; base qualities are not given.

The sample consisted of blood. Recombination joined TRBV19 with TRBJ2-7; the D gene remains uncertain. The clonotype comes from a woman between 25 and 40 years old in good health. The DNA is as follows: TGTGCCAGTAGTATGACACAGCTCTACGAGCAGTACTTC. This encodes CASSMTQLYEQYF.